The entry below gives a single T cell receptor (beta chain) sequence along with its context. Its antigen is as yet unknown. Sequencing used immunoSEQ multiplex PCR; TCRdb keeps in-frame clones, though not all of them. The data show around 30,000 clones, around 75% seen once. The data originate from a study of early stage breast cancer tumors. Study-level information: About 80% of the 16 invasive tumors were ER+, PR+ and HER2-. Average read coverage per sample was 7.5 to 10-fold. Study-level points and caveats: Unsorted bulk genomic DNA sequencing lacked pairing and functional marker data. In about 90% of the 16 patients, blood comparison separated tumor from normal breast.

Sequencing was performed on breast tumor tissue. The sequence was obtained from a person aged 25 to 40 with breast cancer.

DNA of the CDR3: TGTGCCAGCAGCCTAGGGACTTACCGAAACACCGGGGAGCTGTTTTTT. It yields the protein CASSLGTYRNTGELFF. The chain links TRBV14 to TRBJ2-2; possibly TRBD2 for D (6 bases). Germline loops: CDR1 SGHDN, CDR2 FVKESK. Deletions cut 4 bases from V and 2 bases from J, with 14 bases between. The CDR3 sequence is 16 residues long.